The 26 T cell receptor beta chains below were found in one sample sequenced in a study of control samples from healthy donors and cancer patients. Profiled with immunoSEQ multiplex PCR; TCRdb holds only in-frame clones, not every one. The top ten clones hold 2.8% of a sample with tens of thousands of clones, approximately 94% of them seen once. Material: blood. The receptors were gathered from a woman under 40 in good health.

The rearrangement joins TRBV5-1 to TRBJ2-5, with D possibly being TRBD2 (6 bases). This CDR3 is built from 15 residues. CDR1 is SGHRS, CDR2 YFSETQ, per germline. V was clipped by 5 bases and J by 4 bases, with 18 bases between them. The CDR3 DNA is TGCGCCAGCAGTGCCGGGACTCAACCCTCAGAGACCCAGTACTTC. Translating gives CASSAGTQPSETQYF.

The chain uses TRBV12-3 or TRBV12-4 and TRBJ1-1, with D unclear. Trimming took 3 bases from V and 0 from J, leaving 5 bases between them. There are 13 residues in the CDR3. DNA for the CDR3: TGTGCCAGCAGTTTTTACCTGAACACTGAAGCTTTCTTT. Translation gives CASSFYLNTEAFF.

The chain uses TRBV27 and TRBJ2-7; D call uncertain. This CDR3 is built from 13 residues. Germline lookup yields CDR1 MNHEY and CDR2 SMNVEV (reference sequence). Between the trimmed V and J ends, which lost 4 bases and 1 base, there was a span of 8 bases. The CDR3 coding sequence is TGTGCCAGCAGTTCGGAGAGTTCCTACGAGCAGTACTTC. Translated: CASSSESSYEQYF.

This clone came up once. The rearrangement uses TRBV21-1 and TRBJ2-1; the D call TRBD2 from the table was never checked on the DNA. TRBV21-1 is termed a pseudogene. This CDR3 region has 16 residues. The CDR3 spells CASSKGPGESYNEQFF. CDR3 nucleotides: TGTGCCAGCAGCAAAGGGCCGGGGGAATCCTACAATGAGCAGTTCTTC.

V usage is TRBV9 and J usage is TRBJ1-1, with 8 bases matching TRBD1. The CDR3 runs to 14 residues. Germline V lookup: CDR1 SGDLS, CDR2 YYNGEE. Trimming cost V 3 bases and J 8 bases; bases outside gene matches: 9. CDR3 amino acids: CASSAGWTGLEAFF. The CDR3 DNA is TGTGCCAGCAGCGCCGGCTGGACAGGGCTGGAAGCTTTCTTT.

V is TRBV29-1 and J is TRBJ2-1; the D gene is possibly TRBD2 (5 bases). CDR1 SQVTM and CDR2 ANQGSEA come from the germline V gene. This CDR3 comprises 12 residues. V gave up 4 bases and J gave up 9 bases, with 13 bases separating them. The DNA for the CDR3 is TGCAGCGTTGTCCTGGGGAGCAGTGAGCAGTTCTTC. It encodes CSVVLGSSEQFF.

The chain employs TRBV6-5 and TRBJ1-1, with a possible D match to TRBD1 (5 bases). Germline values: CDR1 MNHEY, CDR2 SVGAGI. This CDR3 is built from 14 residues. V was clipped by 3 bases and J by 5 bases, with 13 bases between them. CDR3 DNA sequence: TGTGCCAGCAGTTATAGCGGGGGTAAGACTGAAGCTTTCTTT. Protein sequence: CASSYSGGKTEAFF.

DNA for the CDR3: TGTGCCAGCAGTTACGGCAAGGACTATGGCTACACCTTC. It codes for CASSYGKDYGYTF. The chain joins TRBV6-2 or TRBV6-3 to TRBJ1-2; D is unresolved. The CDR3 consists of 13 residues. V was trimmed by 2 bases and J by 3 bases, leaving 7 bases between them. In germline, CDR1 is MNHEY, CDR2 SVGEGT.

The chain is built from TRBV6-5 and TRBJ1-1, with D possibly TRBD1 on 6 matching bases. Germline CDR1 is MNHEY and CDR2 is SVGAGI. The CDR3 consists of 16 residues. V gave up 1 base and J gave up 3 bases, with 15 bases separating them. The CDR3 DNA reads as TGTGCCAGCAGTTACTTGTTAGGGGGAACCTACACTGAAGCTTTCTTT. Residues: CASSYLLGGTYTEAFF.

V is TRBV5-6 and J is TRBJ2-7, with D tentatively TRBD1 (5 bases). V was cut by 0 bases and J by 7 bases, with 14 bases left in between. This CDR3 is built from 14 residues. Germline CDR1 SGHDT, CDR2 YYEEEE. CDR3 DNA: TGTGCCAGCAGCTTGGCCCAGGTAAAGGGGGAGCAGTACTTC. Translation: CASSLAQVKGEQYF.

The J gene is TRBJ1-1, the V gene TRBV11-3, with a possible D match to TRBD1 (5 bases). Germline assignment: CDR1 SGHNT and CDR2 YENEEA. Trimming left V 2 bases short and J 7 bases short, with 11 bases between. This CDR3 region has 13 residues. This chain's CDR3 is CASSLHPTVEAFF. CDR3 nucleotides: TGTGCCAGCAGCTTACACCCGACAGTTGAAGCTTTCTTT.

The chain uses TRBV9 and TRBJ2-5; D possibly corresponds to TRBD1 (5 bases). This CDR3 comprises 13 residues. Germline CDR1 reads SGDLS; CDR2 reads YYNGEE. V lost 2 bases and J 5 bases, leaving 10 bases between the germline ends. DNA for the CDR3: TGTGCCAGCAGCGTCGCAGGGCACGAGACCCAGTACTTC. Translation: CASSVAGHETQYF.

CDR3 sequence: CASSSGGGNEKLFF. The DNA for the CDR3 is TGTGCCAGCAGTTCCGGGGGGGGTAATGAAAAACTGTTTTTT. This chain uses TRBV28 with TRBJ1-4, with a tentative D call TRBD1 (5 bases). V was trimmed by 4 bases and J by 4 bases, leaving 10 bases between them. This CDR3 region has 14 residues. Germline V gene sequence: CDR1 MDHEN, CDR2 SYDVKM.

This chain links TRBV4-1 with TRBJ1-4; D may be TRBD1 (5 bases). This CDR3 has 15 amino acids. The germline V and J ends were trimmed by 0 bases and 7 bases, with 12 bases remaining between them. The V gene's germline CDR1 is MGHRA and CDR2 YSYEKL. The CDR3 coding sequence is TGCGCCAGCAGCCAAGAGGGGCAGACCCTTGAAAAACTGTTTTTT. Protein: CASSQEGQTLEKLFF.

This sequence joins TRBV30 and TRBJ2-5; 11 bases align to TRBD2. Germline CDR1 GTSNPN, CDR2 SVGIG (reference sequence). V gave up 1 base and J gave up 4 bases; unmatched junction bases: 5. The CDR3 extends over 15 amino acids. The CDR3 coding sequence is TGTGCCTGGAGTGCCCGGCTAGCGGGGGGAGAGACCCAGTACTTC. Protein sequence: CAWSARLAGGETQYF.

The chain joins TRBV3-1 (or the pseudogene TRBV3-2) to TRBJ2-3; 10 bases map to TRBD2. CDR3 length: 15 amino acids. Losses at the gene ends were 4 bases for V and 3 bases for J; bases not matched to a gene: 4. The germline V gene has CDR1 LGHDT and CDR2 YNNKEL (reference sequence). CDR3: CASSLGTSETDTQYF. CDR3 nucleotide sequence: TGTGCCAGCAGCCTTGGGACTAGCGAAACAGATACGCAGTATTTT.

This sequence joins TRBV7-3 and TRBJ2-6; D is uncertain. With 3 bases removed from V and 0 bases from J, the gap between germline ends came to 6 bases. The CDR3 covers 15 residues. Germline V lookup: CDR1 SGHTA, CDR2 FQGTGA. In DNA form, the CDR3 reads TGTGCCAGCAGCTTCGGAAACTCTGGGGCCAACGTCCTGACTTTC. Its protein product is CASSFGNSGANVLTF.

The chain carries TRBV7-2 and TRBJ1-5; D might be TRBD1 (6 bases). Trimming removed 5 bases from V and 3 bases from J, with 17 bases in between. The CDR3 has 16 amino acids. Per the germline V gene, CDR1 is SGHTA and CDR2 is FQGNSA. The CDR3 DNA reads as TGTGCCAGCAGCCTCGGGGGGGCGGGATACAATCAGCCCCAGCATTTT. This codes for CASSLGGAGYNQPQHF.

This clone turned up a few times. The chain uses TRBV6-5 and TRBJ1-1; D perhaps matches TRBD1 (6 bases). V lost 6 bases and J lost 10, with 21 bases in between. The CDR3 loop spans 14 amino acids. In germline, CDR1 is MNHEY, CDR2 SVGAGI. Here the CDR3 reads CASSQRTVTGTAFF. In DNA form, the CDR3 reads TGTGCCAGCAGCCAAAGGACAGTCACTGGAACAGCTTTCTTT.

The CDR3 sequence is CASRPRQGRKPNEKLFF. CDR3 coding DNA: TGTGCCAGCAGGCCCAGACAGGGGAGAAAGCCTAATGAAAAACTGTTTTTT. The chain employs TRBV27 and TRBJ1-4, with 8 nucleotides matching TRBD1. Unmatched junction bases numbered 12, after V lost 6 bases and J lost 3 bases. Per germline, CDR1 MNHEY and CDR2 SMNVEV (reference sequence). The CDR3 loop spans 17 amino acids.

The chain links TRBV16 to TRBJ1-1; D call uncertain. The V gene lost 4 bases and the J gene lost 6 bases, with 6 bases spanning the gap. Germline assignment: CDR1 KGHSY and CDR2 FQNENV. This CDR3 region has 11 residues. The CDR3 loop is CASSPRPEAFF. The DNA of the CDR3 is TGTGCCAGCAGCCCCCGGCCTGAAGCTTTCTTT.

This chain links TRBV19 with TRBJ1-2, with D unclear. Per germline, CDR1 LNHDA and CDR2 SQIVND (reference sequence). The CDR3 covers 13 residues. V dropped 4 bases and J dropped 3 bases, with 9 bases sitting between them. CDR3 DNA sequence: TGTGCCAGTAGTAAAAGGGCTGACTATGGCTACACCTTC. Encoded protein: CASSKRADYGYTF.

This chain uses TRBV12-3 or TRBV12-4 with TRBJ1-2; D perhaps matches TRBD1 (5 bases). The CDR3 sequence is 13 residues long. The V end lost 1 base, the J end lost 9 bases, and 12 bases lay between the germline ends. CDR3 amino acids: CASSLGRGSSYTF. The CDR3 nucleotides are TGTGCCAGCAGTTTAGGTCGGGGGTCGAGCTACACCTTC.

This clone has only one observation. The chain is built from TRBV7-6 and TRBJ1-6; D unresolved. Germline values: CDR1 SGHVS, CDR2 FNYEAQ. Trimming removed 0 bases from V and 6 bases from J, with 6 bases in between. The CDR3 consists of 14 residues. The DNA for the CDR3 is TGTGCCAGCAGCTTAGCGAATTCTAATTCACCCCTCCACTTT. This codes for CASSLANSNSPLHF.

This sequence joins TRBV6-5 and TRBJ1-5, with D perhaps TRBD1 (5 bases). Trimming left V 6 bases short and J 4 bases short, with 16 bases between. CDR3 length: 15 amino acids. Germline CDR1 is MNHEY and CDR2 is SVGAGI. The CDR3 nucleotides are TGTGCCAGCAGGCCAGGGTTGAGGGAAAATCAGCCCCAGCATTTT. It is translated as CASRPGLRENQPQHF.

The V gene is TRBV14, the J gene TRBJ2-7; D is uncertain. CDR1 is SGHDN and CDR2 is FVKESK in the germline V gene. The CDR3 has 15 amino acids. The V end lost 3 bases, the J end lost 3 bases, and 15 bases lay between the germline ends. CDR3 nucleotides: TGTGCCAGCAGCCACCCTGACACCTTCTTCTACGAGCAGTACGTC. Residues: CASSHPDTFFYEQYV.